The present T cell receptor beta chain was sequenced within a study of blood T cell repertoires in COVID-19 (dated by TCRdb to the early 2020s). Study-level background: Samples from collaborators originated in the United States, Italy and Spain and spanned both the acute and convalescent phases of COVID-19. HLA class I and class II types, where available, came from metadata supplied by the sample provider rather than from assay-based typing. The repertoires were made available in a free public database intended to serve as a resource for research on the immune response to SARS-CoV-2. The material from the prospective study consisted of cDNA or gDNA derived from T cells, B-cell-depleted T cells, or PBMCs. The sample metadata nearly always contained a de-identified subject ID, COVID-19 status, age in years and sex. The samples were drawn from the first 160 participants of the ongoing ImmuneRACE study and from 1,254 subjects provided by 6 global collaborators. Deeply sampled blood TCRbeta repertoires from subjects exposed to, actively infected with, or recovered from COVID-19 were included in the dataset. Beyond this particular receptor, the publication reports: The amount of clinical and demographic metadata varied by source and participant and was provided uncurated.

TCRbeta CDR3 regions were amplified from genomic DNA using the immunoSEQ Assay, a bias-controlled multiplex PCR. From the authors' description of their analysis: The number of nucleated cells in each sample was estimated from the amplification of reference gene primers within the assay. To quantify the absolute abundance of each unique TCRbeta CDR3 rearrangement, sequence reads were collapsed and filtered. For each sample, productive Simpson clonality was calculated by taking the square root of Simpson's diversity index across productive rearrangements. Entries here come from immuneACCESS through TCRdb and include only in-frame sequences with V and J called. Some clones fail to appear in such tables; in the studies checked, an unresolved V gene covers under half of the shortfall, and the cause of the remainder is unknown. V and J calls and clone size are those listed in that table; D and trimming were worked out from the DNA. The sample contains 200,000 to 300,000 clones, roughly 80% of them found a single time. Clones ranked in the top ten supply 6% to 9.5% of the sample.

Turning to this clone: No antigen is known for it. No base quality information exists; no much larger clone differs at one position.

Whole blood was collected in K2EDTA tubes by collaborating institutions according to the institutions' own protocols. For TCRbeta analysis, collaborator samples were shipped as frozen whole blood, as isolated PBMCs, or as DNA extracted from either sample type. The TCR sequence derives from a woman of 80 years or more with acute or convalescent COVID-19. Sequencing was done on a sample of peripheral blood.

CDR3 protein: CASSPREGELNTEAFF. The DNA sequence is given as TGTGCCAGCTCACCCCGCGAGGGGGAATTAAACACTGAAGCTTTCTTT. The chain is made from TRBV18 and TRBJ1-1, and perhaps TRBD1 as D gene, on 6 matching bases. The CDR3 covers 16 residues, taking in both the cysteine and the phenylalanine. The DNA shown is the 48-base CDR3, in frame from base 1. The V end loses 3 bases and the J end loses 2 bases, and a stretch of 16 bases separates them. The CDR1 and CDR2 encoded by the germline V gene are KGHSH and LQKENI.